This entry describes one T cell receptor beta chain. Its recognized antigen is unknown. Base qualities are not recorded, but no much larger clone differs from it by a single base. Sequences MNHEY (CDR1) and SVGAGI (CDR2) are obtained from the germline V gene. From cysteine to phenylalanine, the CDR3 is 15 amino acids long. Solely the CDR3 DNA is kept, with 45 bases framed from the first base. The V and J ends are trimmed by 6 bases and 5 bases, leaving 14 bases between them. This entry is derived from a study of cytomegalovirus exposure and HLA in healthy donors (TCRdb year 2017). For the study in its entirety: In an earlier analysis of roughly 590 of the donors, approximately 300 Gb of sequence data and 90 million to 130 million unique TCR beta sequences from about 179 million T cells were reported. In a later analysis, previously published TCR beta repertoires from fewer than 750 donors were re-analyzed and high-resolution HLA genotyping was added so that TCR occurrence patterns could be studied. An earlier analysis of approximately 500 of the donors applied high-throughput TCR beta sequencing to assess whether each TCR beta V gene segment acted as functional or pseudogenic. A separate validation cohort of roughly 130 different subjects was used in addition to the 666-subject first cohort. A later genetic analysis took genome-wide SNP genotypes for about three fifths of the 666 donors and used that subset as a discovery cohort. The later analysis used no new phenotypic data to find candidate immune exposures, relying instead on TCR beta sequences and their occurrence across donors. Class I and class II HLA loci were covered by the typing at four-digit resolution. Several DR-DQ haplotypes were treated as single units for association and clustering because of strong linkage in the cohort. Across approximately 400 genotyped donors of the cohort, an average of about 220,000 unique TCR beta nucleotide sequences per donor were sequenced, and roughly 18% of those sequences were non-productive. Typing coverage differed by locus: A, B, C, DRB1 and DQB1 were typed in roughly 620-630 donors, DQA1 in about 560, DPA1 in some 610, and DPB1 in 472. Alongside the repertoire data, information on donor age, sex, ethnicity and CMV serostatus was compiled. The aim of the study was to test whether cataloging public T cell receptors could identify signatures of past pathogen exposure. Among the roughly 380 genotyped donors, under 90% belonged to the genetic ancestry cluster associated with self-reported Caucasian donors. Every discovery cohort repertoire had been produced on one sequencing platform. Using immunosequencing, the study profiled T cell repertoires from roughly 650 subjects and related those repertoires to cytomegalovirus serostatus. An early release that covered about 600 HLA-typed donors contained about 300 gigabases of sequencing data and 70 million to 100 million unique TCR sequences. To predict cytomegalovirus infection status, the study combined high-throughput TCR immunosequencing, statistical association of individual TCRs with disease status, and machine learning.

Broader findings and caveats from the paper: A cluster of highly shared sequence variants was judged likely to be a technical artifact of the sequencing pipeline. Some IMGT-functional V segments, including TRBV6-2 and TRBV6-3, could not be distinguished by the 87-base-pair reads and were therefore excluded. When HLA alleles, especially DR and DQ, strongly co-occurred, attributing TCR associations to individual alleles was difficult. Compared with equally common non-associated chains, HLA-associated TCR beta chains in a later analysis were more clonally expanded and had lower generation probabilities. Most CMV-associated TCR beta chains appeared to be HLA-restricted in a later analysis, and the HLA associations seemed to be driven largely by CMV exposure. The classifier was reported to diagnose cytomegalovirus status with high specificity and sensitivity in both the original and validation cohorts. It was suggested by the authors that the approach could potentially be generalized to other disease states and immunological phenotypes. The cohort was sequenced for TCR beta chains only, and without alpha or paired-chain data the features that could be detected were limited. Because counts were too low, roughly 17 rarely observed V segments, including chromosome 9 orphons, were left out of the earlier analysis of some 600 of the donors. Correlated functional status among segregating V segments might be attributable to linkage disequilibrium, but an unknown experimental factor could not be ruled out. Across donors, most TCR sequences were observed very rarely, whereas some public TCRs were present in many individuals. In a later analysis, the rate of TCR association differed among HLA loci, with DRB1 alleles having the most associated TCRs and HLA-C alleles having the fewest. According to a later analysis, parvovirus B19, influenza, CMV and Epstein-Barr virus appeared linked to several top co-occurrence clusters. Specific HLA alleles were associated with roughly 17,000 TCR beta sequences at a false discovery rate of 0.05 in a later analysis. In vitro tests confirmed that a few of the cytomegalovirus-associated TCR beta chains recognize cytomegalovirus antigens. For the cohort, immune exposure information was limited to CMV serostatus. Roughly uniform sequencing depth across donors was assumed in presence/absence analyses, although this assumption may not hold. Because HLA typing was unavailable for some donors at each locus, only the typed subset was used in association tests. In an earlier analysis of about 600 of the donors, most TCR beta V segments appeared in productive rearrangements about 90% or about 30% of the time, broadly matching IMGT annotations. In the study, about 150 TCR beta chains were listed as associated with cytomegalovirus. A further reported finding was that TCR beta sequences accurately predicted the HLA-A and HLA-B alleles for most subjects in the first cohort. A later genetic analysis reported fewer N-insertions in productive TCRs among donors in an Asian-associated ancestry cluster than the approximately 670-donor mean. An association between a missense DCLRE1C variant and V-gene and J-gene trimming of TCR beta chains was found in a later genetic analysis and replicated in an independent cohort.

In total, just over 650 healthy bone marrow donors made up the cohort. All cohort members were sampled while nominally healthy, although unrecorded immune exposures were likely present. The donor tested CMV seropositive and was one of the 289 seropositive cohort members. A peripheral blood sample was collected from each donor, and TCR beta sequencing was performed on peripheral blood mononuclear cells. Genomic DNA was extracted from the blood cell samples with the Qiagen DNeasy Blood Extraction Kit. The library relied on the immunoSEQ multiplex PCR assay. The multiplex PCR relied on a mix of 60 forward primers for TCR Vbeta segments and 13 reverse primers for TCR Jbeta segments. A multiplex PCR assay on genomic DNA amplified the CDR3 region of rearranged TCR beta genes. Amplified TCR beta libraries were sequenced as 87-base-pair reads on the Illumina HiSeq System. Concerning the study's data processing: In a later analysis, some 80 million unique TCR beta chains were counted across the roughly 670 repertoires, and some 10 million of these chains were shared by at least two donors. Raw reads were error-corrected and collapsed into unique sequences by a nearest-neighbor algorithm in which closely related sequences were merged to remove PCR and sequencing errors. CDR3 sequences were aligned to IMGT reference sequences to assign V, D and J gene segments. Each retained sequence needed at least a six-nucleotide match to both a V gene segment and a J gene segment. Rearrangements were called productive when the CDR3 lacked stop codons and stayed in frame with V and J; all others were non-productive. CDR3 was defined according to IMGT convention as the region running from the second conserved V-encoded cysteine to the conserved J-encoded phenylalanine. Sequences without an unambiguous match to a single V gene segment were excluded from the earlier analysis of several hundred of the donors. An earlier analysis of a few hundred of the donors classified V segments as functional when productive rearrangements were above 56.7% and as segregating when the standard deviation between donors was above 5%. To diagnose cytomegalovirus status from the catalog of TCR beta chain sequences, a statistical classification framework was built. A later analysis assigned V and J genes by comparing TCR nucleotide sequences with IMGT/GENE-DB human TR gene sequences. A later analysis assigned CDR3 sequences and most-parsimonious VDJ recombination scenarios with the TCRdist pipeline. In a later analysis, each TCR beta chain was defined by its CDR3 amino acid sequence together with its V-gene family, and reads without a unique V-gene family were excluded. A later analysis removed roughly 590 highly shared, low-generation-probability nucleotide sequences to deal with suspected cross-contamination and a sequencing artifact. In a later analysis, a clonal expansion index was calculated for each public chain from normalized within-repertoire ranks of inferred template counts. In a later analysis, generation probabilities were computed with a VDJ recombination model fitted to out-of-frame rearrangements, and the resulting probabilities were checked against IGoR. A later analysis scored TCR-TCR, TCR-HLA and TCR-CMV co-occurrence with hypergeometric tests, applying a repertoire-size bias correction to TCR pairs. False discovery rates were estimated in a later analysis by permuting HLA or CMV assignments 20 times. In a later analysis, co-occurring TCRs were grouped with DBSCAN, and TCRdist sequence similarity was added when clustering was performed within HLA-allele-positive subsets. Repertoires with fewer than 30,000 or more than 120,000 public chains, plus five repertoires with anomalous nucleotide sharing, were excluded from co-occurrence clustering. In TCRdb, the immuneACCESS table is reduced to in-frame sequences with V and J assigned. These tables do not hold every clone; where another copy was compared, an unresolved V gene accounts for under half, and the others remain unexplained. The V and J calls and the clone size are those of that table, but D and trimming were determined from the DNA. The sample yields 150,000 to 200,000 clones; over 70% were counted once. 1.3% of the sample is in the top ten clones.

The TCR comes from a man aged 45-60 years in good health and CMV-seropositive. Sequenced: PBMCs. The rearranged chain carries TRBV6-5 and TRBJ1-6; the D gene cannot be named for sure. The nucleotides read TGTGCCAGCAGACCCGTCCGAAGAGATAATTCACCCCTCCACTTT. This is translated as CASRPVRRDNSPLHF.